Here is one T cell receptor beta chain with its context. This clonotype was recorded at least ten times. Its specific antigen is unknown. No much larger clonotype is one base removed from it; base qualities were not supplied. Germline trimming: 5 bases from V, 11 bases from J; junction bases outside gene matches: 5. The CDR3 spans 11 residues, from the cysteine through the phenylalanine. Only the CDR3 DNA is retained, 33 bases long and in frame from the first base. The germline V gene supplies CDR1 SGHTA and CDR2 FQGNSA. Library method: 5' RACE. TCRdb names Illumina HiSeq 2500 as the instrument used. A second roughly 6 to 12 cycle PCR used a sample-barcoded 5' primer and a J-beta primer mix. A unique molecular identifier was introduced onto each TCR beta cDNA molecule by a template-switch 5' adaptor carrying 12 random nucleotides. Each sample yielded at least 2.5 million CDR3-containing paired-end reads. All of the RNA was converted into first-strand cDNA using the Mint cDNA synthesis kit, with a TRBC-specific oligonucleotide serving as the primer. Following uracil-DNA glycosylase treatment, a first 18-cycle PCR with universal primers M1SS and BC2_uni_R was performed on all cDNA. The study's own analysis went as follows. Normalization of each sample was performed by random selection of 1 million high-quality reads, each carrying a distinct molecular identifier. Reads with shared molecular identifiers were discarded instead of being binned into consensus sequences. MiTCR, set to a Q25 quality threshold and the strictest error-elimination algorithm, was used for CDR3 identification, clonotype clustering and error correction. A nonparametric unseen species model with Euler transformation was used to estimate lower-bound total TCR beta diversity. TCRdb passed the public sequencing reads through fastp at Q25 and MiXCR, retaining productive beta sequences. Each entry merges the rows of one CDR3 protein and shows their most common DNA and genes. These V and J calls derive from TCRdb rather than the authors' analysis. The sample contains roughly 1,100,000 distinct CDR3 sequences, under 30% of them found a single time. The ten largest clonotypes hold around 0.75% of the sample.

This specimen comes from a study of blood T cells in healthy people across ages (dated by TCRdb to between 2014 and 2017). In terms of the full investigation: Template switching captured roughly one uniquely barcoded TCR beta cDNA molecule per two T cells in model experiments. For two donors (one aged 18 to 29 and one aged 80 or older), the study analyzed two additional independent replicas of 1 million unique cDNA reads from the same blood draw. The donors were divided into four age groups: young (average around 17 years), middle-aged (approximately 39), aged (around 59) and long-lived (around 87). The study measured age-related changes in TCR beta repertoire diversity using deep sequencing normalized with unique cDNA molecular identifiers.

Donors were about 36 systemically healthy Caucasian individuals from Russia aged roughly 6 to 100 years. Approximately 11 milliliters of peripheral blood were drawn from each donor into EDTA-treated Vacutainer tubes. Ficoll-Paque density-gradient centrifugation was used to isolate PBMCs, with at least 7 million per sample. Total RNA was extracted from PBMCs with Trizol reagent, with at least 5 micrograms obtained per sample. For every donor, flow cytometry on a PBMC aliquot measured the percentage of naive CD45RAhigh/CD27high T cells. Results the study describes overall, beyond this receptor: Estimates of total diversity based on one million sequenced T cells were considered lower bounds and underestimates. Because profiling used bulk unsorted PBMCs, naive and antigen-experienced compartments could not be compared conclusively. As age increased, observed TCR beta diversity per million T cells dropped in a roughly linear way, and a significant reduction was already evident by age roughly 40. Because donor CMV infection status was unknown, age-related changes in expanded clonotypes were potentially confounded. There was a strong correlation between observed TCR beta diversity and the percentage of naive T cells measured by flow cytometry. Compared with the aged group, the long-lived group had more naive CD4+ T cells, fewer expanded clones and increased TCR diversity, suggesting age selection.

This sample also appeared in a second study, on T cells of mothers and their children. As the second paper documents: Nine systemically healthy Caucasian individuals served as donors, namely three mothers together with their six children. cDNA synthesis used all of the extracted RNA, with 1.5 ug of RNA in each 15 ul reaction. In the second PCR, the M1S primer introduced both the sample barcodes and 2-4 random nucleotides. Over 9.5 million TCR beta CDR3 reads were obtained for each mother, and 2.5 million to 3 million reads were obtained for each child. Thymic selection similarly shapes TCR recombination output in related and unrelated pairs, with minor effect from inherited differences. Normalized repertoire overlap in related mother-child pairs was always slightly higher than in unrelated mother-child pairs, but the difference was never significant. Persistent microchimeric T cell clones were not detected, at a sensitivity of around 95 clones per million clonotypes. In the study, deep NGS was used to compare the TCR beta repertoires of mothers and children, and features distinguishing related mother-child pairs from unrelated individuals were sought. The mean age was around 42 +/- 4 years for the mothers and around 10 +/- 4 years for the children. After adapters were ligated using NEBNext reagents, the libraries underwent 100+100 nt paired-end sequencing on an Illumina HiSeq 2000. Mother and child libraries were prepared a month apart and sequenced in separate runs to prevent cross-contamination. Between roughly 450,000 and 2,000,000 distinct TCR beta clonotypes were identified per donor. Naive TCR beta clonotypes were estimated from low-frequency clonotypes matched to each donor's FACS-determined naive share, without sorting.

This chain joins TRBV7-2 to TRBJ1-2; TRBD1 lines up with 7 middle nucleotides. Material: blood. This TCR was sampled from a girl aged 2-10 years in good health. The CDR3 amino acid sequence is: CASSNTGAYTF. The nucleotides read TGTGCCAGCAGCAATACAGGGGCTTACACCTTC.